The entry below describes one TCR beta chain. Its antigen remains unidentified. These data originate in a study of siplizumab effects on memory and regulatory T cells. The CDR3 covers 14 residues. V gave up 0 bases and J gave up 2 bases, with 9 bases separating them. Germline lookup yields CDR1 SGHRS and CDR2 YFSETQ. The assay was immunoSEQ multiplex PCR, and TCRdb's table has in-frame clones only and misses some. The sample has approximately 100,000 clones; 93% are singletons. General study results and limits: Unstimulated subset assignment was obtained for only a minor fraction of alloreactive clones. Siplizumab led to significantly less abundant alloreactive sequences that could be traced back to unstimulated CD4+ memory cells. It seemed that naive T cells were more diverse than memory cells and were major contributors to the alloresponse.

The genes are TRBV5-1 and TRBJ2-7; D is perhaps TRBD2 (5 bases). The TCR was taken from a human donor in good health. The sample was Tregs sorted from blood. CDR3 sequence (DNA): TGCGCCAGCAGCTTGGCTAGCCCGGCCTACGAGCAGTACTTC. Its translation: CASSLASPAYEQYF.